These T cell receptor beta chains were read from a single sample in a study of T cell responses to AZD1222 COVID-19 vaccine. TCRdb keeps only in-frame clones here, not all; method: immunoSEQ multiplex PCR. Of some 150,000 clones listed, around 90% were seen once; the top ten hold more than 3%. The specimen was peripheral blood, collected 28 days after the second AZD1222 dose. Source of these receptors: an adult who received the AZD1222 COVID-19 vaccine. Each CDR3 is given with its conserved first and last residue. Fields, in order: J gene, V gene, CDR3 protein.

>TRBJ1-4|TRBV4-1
CASSQDVPAGGRGTNEKLFF
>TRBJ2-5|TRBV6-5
CASSTGVGKETQYF
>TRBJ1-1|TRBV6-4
CASSTTVNTEAFF
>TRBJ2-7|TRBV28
CASSTTGLRDYEQYF
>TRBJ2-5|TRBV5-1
CASSPNRREETQYF
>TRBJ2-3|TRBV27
CASSRRRDVDTQYF
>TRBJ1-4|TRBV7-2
CASSKDGGQTNEKLFF
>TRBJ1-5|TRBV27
CASSGGPYYSNQPQHF
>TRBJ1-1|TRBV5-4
CASSTRPTGSSTEAFF
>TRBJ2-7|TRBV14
CASSQDPAGAFYEQYF
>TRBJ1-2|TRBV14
CASSQQGTYGYTF
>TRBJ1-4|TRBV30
CAWSSGEKLFF
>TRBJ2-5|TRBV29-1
CSGGLAETQYF
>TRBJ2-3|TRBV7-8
CASSEMTGGGADTQYF
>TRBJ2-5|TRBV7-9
CASSFRRRDSFQETQYF
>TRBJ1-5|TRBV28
CASSGQIYSNQPQHF
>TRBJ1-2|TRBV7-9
CASSLVSPGDYGYTF
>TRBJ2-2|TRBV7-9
CASSLPSGPGTGELFF
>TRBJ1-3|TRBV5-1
CASSLAEAGNTIYF
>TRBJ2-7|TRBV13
CASSANSEGLYYEQYF
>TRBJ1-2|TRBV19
CASRSGRKLYGYTF
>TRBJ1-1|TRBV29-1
CSVESPGIEAFF
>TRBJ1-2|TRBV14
CASSQVRGYGYTF
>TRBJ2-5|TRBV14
CASSLRVGETQYF
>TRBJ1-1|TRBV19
CASRRVDTEAFF
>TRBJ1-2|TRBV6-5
CASRRRQGDYGYTF
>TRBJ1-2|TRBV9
CASSVGGQLYGYTF
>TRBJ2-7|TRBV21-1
CASSMIGDVPYEQYF
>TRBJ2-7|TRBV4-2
CASSQARDRGYEQYF
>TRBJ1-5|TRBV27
CASSLSNRQGHQPQHF
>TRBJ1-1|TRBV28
CASDSGGHTEAFF
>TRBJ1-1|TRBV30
CAWHQGTNTEAFF
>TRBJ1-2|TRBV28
CASSLWAGGENGYTF
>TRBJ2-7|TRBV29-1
CSVQGTSGLDTNEQYF
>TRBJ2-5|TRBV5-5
CASSVRWGVWETQYF
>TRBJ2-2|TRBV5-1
CASSLRSNTGELFF
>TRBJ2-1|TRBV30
CAWRGTSGRGNEQFF
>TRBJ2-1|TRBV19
CASSTVAGIYNEQFF
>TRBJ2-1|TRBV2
CASSVQGPYNEQFF
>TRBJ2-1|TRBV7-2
CASSSYYRNPEQFF
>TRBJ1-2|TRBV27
CASREGQGELPNYGYTF
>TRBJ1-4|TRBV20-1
CSASRVRHYEKLFF
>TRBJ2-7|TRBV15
CATSTRTSYEQYF
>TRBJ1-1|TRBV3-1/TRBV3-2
CASSYLNTEAFF
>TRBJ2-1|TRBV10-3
CAIKLAGGHEQFF
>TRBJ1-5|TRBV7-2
CASSSGQLSNQPQHF
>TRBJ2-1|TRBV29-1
CSVELTGGQSVGNEQFF
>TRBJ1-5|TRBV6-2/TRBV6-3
CASSYSILLDRGHQPQHF
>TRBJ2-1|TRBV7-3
CASATSGSSNEQFF
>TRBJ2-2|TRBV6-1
CASSEAPHTGELFF
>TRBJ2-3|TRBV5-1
CASSWGQGQSDTQYF
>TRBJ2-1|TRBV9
CASSQGTSGSIYNEQFF
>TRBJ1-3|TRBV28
CASSPRRVVGTIYF